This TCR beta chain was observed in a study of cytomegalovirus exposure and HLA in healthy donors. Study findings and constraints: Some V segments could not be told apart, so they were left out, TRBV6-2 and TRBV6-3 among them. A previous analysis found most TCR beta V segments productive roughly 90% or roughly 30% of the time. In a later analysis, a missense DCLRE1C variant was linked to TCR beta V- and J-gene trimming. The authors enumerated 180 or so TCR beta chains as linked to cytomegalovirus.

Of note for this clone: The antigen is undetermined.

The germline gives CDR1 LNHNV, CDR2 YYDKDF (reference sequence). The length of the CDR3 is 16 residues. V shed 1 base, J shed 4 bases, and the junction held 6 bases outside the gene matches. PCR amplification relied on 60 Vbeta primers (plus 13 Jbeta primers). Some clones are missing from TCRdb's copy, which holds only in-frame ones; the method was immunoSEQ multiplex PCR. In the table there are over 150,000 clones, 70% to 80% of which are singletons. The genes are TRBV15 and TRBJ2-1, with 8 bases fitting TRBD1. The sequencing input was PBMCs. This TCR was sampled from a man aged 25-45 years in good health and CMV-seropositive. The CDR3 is CATSRGQGLLYNEQFF. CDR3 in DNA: TGTGCCACCAGCAGAGGACAGGGGCTATTATACAATGAGCAGTTCTTC.